This T cell receptor beta chain was recorded in a study of long-term antiretroviral therapy in people with HIV. Run at survey level, the immunoSEQ assay was version v3.0. Using immunoSEQ multiplex PCR, the repertoire was profiled, and TCRdb retains in-frame clones only, with some absent. The table lists tens of thousands of clones, around 86% of them singletons, with 6.5% to 10% in the top ten. This CDR3 is 17 amino acids long. V lost 6 bases and J lost 4; bases outside the gene matches: 13. Per germline, CDR1 SNHLY and CDR2 FYNNEI. General study points: In the period from about 2004 to 2017, blood was collected, possibly under older ART regimens.

Turning to this clone: Its antigen is as yet unknown.

The rearrangement links TRBV2 to TRBJ2-2; TRBD2 aligns across 8 bases. Sequencing used unsorted PBMCs, obtained 0.2 years before starting antiretroviral therapy. This TCR was sampled from a man aged 18 to 30 with HIV. The CDR3, as DNA: TGTGCCAGCAGGGTCGGGAGGGCCGTCGCGGGCACCGGGGAGCTGTTTTTT. Its translation: CASRVGRAVAGTGELFF.